This T cell receptor (beta chain) was obtained from a study of T cells after yellow fever vaccination. Note on this clonotype: The antigen is undetermined.

TCRdb used MiXCR to reprocess the 5' RACE reads, holding one entry per CDR3 protein. The table has 85,000 to 100,000 distinct CDR3 sequences, about 5.8% seen once; the top ten hold over 40%. Germline V gene lookup returns CDR1 DFQATT and CDR2 SNEGSKA (reference sequence). The CDR3 runs to 14 residues. V gave up 3 bases and J gave up 6 bases, with 17 bases separating them. Study-level results: Booster samples showed a return of most primary-vaccination clones (approximately 96% CD4, about 85% CD8). A small proportion of clonotypes was detected in both the CD4 and CD8 compartments. Abundant bulk-derived clonotypes could contaminate FACS-sorted repertoires.

The TCR comes from a man younger than 35 who received the YFV17D yellow fever vaccine. This specimen consisted of CD8+ T cells sorted from PBMCs, obtained 10 days after the yellow fever booster vaccination. This chain joins TRBV20-1 and TRBJ1-1; D is unclear. CDR3 in amino acids: CSARVALFGSEAFF. CDR3 bases: TGCAGTGCTAGGGTCGCCCTCTTCGGGTCTGAAGCTTTCTTT.